This TCR beta chain was captured by sequencing in a study of blood T cell repertoires in COVID-19. About the study: The United States, Italy and Spain supplied acute and convalescent COVID-19 samples.

Generated by immunoSEQ multiplex PCR, the TCRdb table keeps only in-frame clones and is missing some. The repertoire has more than 100,000 clones, about 88% of them found once; the top ten carry roughly 6.2%. The length of the CDR3 is 13 residues. V lost 6 bases and J 7 bases, leaving 10 bases between the germline ends. Per germline, CDR1 MNHNY and CDR2 SVGAGI (reference sequence). The source of this sequence is a human donor in a cohort sampled during active COVID-19. This rearrangement joins TRBV6-6 to TRBJ1-6, with D possibly being TRBD1 (6 bases). The sequenced material came from peripheral blood. CDR3 loop: CASRNRDNSPLHF. CDR3 nucleotides: TGTGCCAGCAGAAACAGGGACAATTCACCCCTCCACTTT.